What follows are 16 T cell receptor beta chains derived from one specimen sequenced in a study of read filtering for tumor transcriptome and immune sequencing. This library used approximately 370 ng RNA and molecular barcoded adaptors spanning alpha/delta and beta/gamma chains. TCRdb reprocessed the reads with MiXCR, giving one entry per CDR3 protein. The sample yields more than 100,000 distinct CDR3 sequences, roughly 13% seen once. The sample comprised a population of CD138-negative cells sorted from bone marrow. The receptor source for this set is a donor aged 40 or older with multiple myeloma.

To note about this clonotype: Just one base apart from a much larger clone, this may be a read error. The chain recombines TRBV9 with TRBJ2-1; tentatively, D is TRBD2 (5 bases). This CDR3 region has 16 residues. Per germline, CDR1 SGDLS and CDR2 YYNGEE. CDR3 loop: CASSQPEGTGYSEQFF. The CDR3 DNA reads TGTGCCAGCAGTCAACCAGAGGGAACGGGCTACAGTGAGCAGTTCTTC. Full variable domain (outside the CDR3, taken from reference TRBV9 and TRBJ2-1): DSGVTQTPKHLITATGQRVTLRCSPRSGDLSVYWYQQSLDQGLQFLIQYYNGEERAKGNILERFSAQQFPDLHSELNLSSLELGDSALYFCASSQPEGTGYSEQFFGPGTRLTVL.

This clonotype has ten or more counts. J is TRBJ2-7 and V is TRBV19; 8 nucleotides match TRBD2. Germline V gene sequence: CDR1 LNHDA, CDR2 SQIVND (reference sequence). V trimming: 5 bases; J trimming: 1 base; junction bases outside the gene matches: 7. CDR3 size: 15 residues. In DNA form, the CDR3 reads TGTGCCAGTAGTGGTGCCGGGACTAGTTCCTACGAGCAGTACTTC. Protein product: CASSGAGTSSYEQYF.

Only a few counts were recorded for this clonotype. V gene TRBV4-1 combines with J gene TRBJ1-1, with D tentatively TRBD1 (5 bases). Per germline, CDR1 MGHRA and CDR2 YSYEKL. V lost 1 base, J lost 6 bases, and 9 bases lay in between. CDR3 length: 13 residues. The CDR3 loop reads CASSQVWGAEAFF. The CDR3 DNA sequence: TGCGCCAGCAGCCAAGTTTGGGGGGCTGAAGCTTTCTTT.

This clonotype turned up a few times. The chain is built from TRBV7-9 and TRBJ2-5; no clear D gene. The CDR3 totals 13 residues. Germline assignment: CDR1 SEHNR and CDR2 FQNEAQ (reference sequence). V lost 5 bases to trimming and J lost 7 bases, with 14 bases between them. CDR3 coding DNA: TGTGCCAGCAGCCGCCCTTACCCCCCGACCCAGTACTTC. Protein product: CASSRPYPPTQYF.

In this sample, this clonotype turned up many times. The chain is built from TRBV7-9 and TRBJ2-2; tentative D call: TRBD1 (6 bases). The CDR3 is 17 residues long. CDR1 SEHNR and CDR2 FQNEAQ come from the germline V gene (reference sequence). Trimming took 0 bases from V and 4 from J, leaving 15 bases between them. Here the CDR3 DNA reads TGTGCCAGCAGCTTAGCGATCCCAGGGGCTTTCACCGGGGAGCTGTTTTTT. Translating it yields CASSLAIPGAFTGELFF.

V gene TRBV6-6 combines with J gene TRBJ1-2, with 8 positions matching TRBD1. Germline V gives CDR1 MNHNY, CDR2 SVGAGI (reference sequence). The CDR3 runs to 14 residues. Trimming at V came to 0 bases and at J to 6 bases, leaving 3 bases not matched to a gene. CDR3 in DNA: TGTGCCAGCAGTTACTCCGACAGGGGAAATGGCTACACCTTC. Translating gives CASSYSDRGNGYTF.

With regard to this clonotype: Being one base from a much bigger clone, this may be a read error. This chain uses TRBV4-3 with TRBJ2-3; 9 nucleotides align to TRBD1. From germline, CDR1 is LGHNA and CDR2 YSLEER. The CDR3 runs to 17 residues. For the CDR3, the DNA is TGCACCAGCAGCTTCACAGGGGGCCAAACTCACACAGATACGCAGTATTTT. Translation gives CTSSFTGGQTHTDTQYF.

This clonotype has ten or more counts. The rearrangement joins TRBV10-1 to TRBJ1-1; D perhaps matches TRBD1 (5 bases). CDR1 and CDR2 (germline): WNHNN, SYGVQD (reference sequence). Trimming shortened V by 9 bases and J by 5 bases, and 16 bases separated the two germline ends. The CDR3 runs to 13 residues. The DNA for the CDR3 is TGCGCCAGTGGCCGGGGCACTGGGACTGAAGCTTTCTTT. Residues: CASGRGTGTEAFF.

This clonotype was observed at least ten times. The rearrangement uses TRBV20-1 and TRBJ2-6; D gene uncertain. Per germline, CDR1 DFQATT and CDR2 SNEGSKA (reference sequence). This CDR3 has 13 residues. The CDR3 protein is CSALRSGANVLTF. CDR3 nucleotides: TGCAGCGCCCTGCGCTCTGGGGCCAACGTCCTGACTTTC.

In this sample, this clonotype turned up a few times. Relative to the germline gene, one junction end is altered; a read error may explain this. The genes are TRBV6-1 and TRBJ1-1, with D possibly TRBD1 on 6 matching bases. Germline lookup yields CDR1 MNHNS and CDR2 SASEGT. The CDR3 is 15 residues long. CDR3 amino acids: CTSTQRRQADTEAFF. CDR3 nucleotide sequence: TGTACCAGCACCCAAAGGCGACAGGCGGACACTGAAGCTTTCTTT.

This clonotype has a count of ten or more. V and J are TRBV7-9 and TRBJ1-2; D is uncertain. Germline V gene sequence: CDR1 SEHNR, CDR2 FQNEAQ (reference sequence). Between the trimmed V and J ends, which lost 4 bases and 7 bases, there was a span of 7 bases. The length of the CDR3 is 11 residues. The CDR3 coding sequence is TGTGCCAGCAGCTATGAGTTTGGCTACACCTTC. It codes for CASSYEFGYTF.

In the case of this clonotype: A much larger clone sits a single nucleotide away, making a read error possible. The rearrangement links TRBV5-5 to TRBJ2-5; possible D gene TRBD1, 6 bases. The CDR3 has 15 amino acids. The germline gives CDR1 SGHKS, CDR2 YYEKEE (reference sequence). Trimming removed 4 bases from V and 5 bases from J, with 18 bases in between. CDR3 sequence (DNA): TGTGCCAGCAGCCACCCGGGCAGGGGTAGGGAGACCCAGTACTTC. Encoded protein: CASSHPGRGRETQYF.

This clonotype has ten or more counts. V and J are TRBV7-3 and TRBJ2-2; 8 bases fit TRBD2. Germline V gene sequence: CDR1 SGHTA, CDR2 FQGTGA. Trimming cost V 5 bases and J 6 bases; bases outside gene matches: 14. The CDR3 consists of 17 residues. The CDR3 DNA is TGTGCCAGCAGCCCTGGGGCCATTAGCGGGACCGCCGGGGAGCTGTTTTTT. Protein product: CASSPGAISGTAGELFF.

The rearrangement uses TRBV24-1 and TRBJ1-1; D might be TRBD1 (6 bases). Trimming took off 7 bases at V and 4 bases at J, with 12 bases between the two ends. This CDR3 contains 13 residues. From germline, CDR1 is KGHDR and CDR2 SFDVKD. In DNA, the CDR3 is TGTGCCACCAGCCCAAGGGGGAGCACTGAAGCTTTCTTT. This sequence encodes CATSPRGSTEAFF.

This clonotype was seen at least ten times. This chain joins TRBV27 and TRBJ1-1; 10 nucleotides line up with TRBD1. This CDR3 has 14 residues. V was pared by 5 bases and J by 5 bases, with 5 bases of the junction left unmatched. Germline CDR1 reads MNHEY; CDR2 reads SMNVEV (reference sequence). DNA of the CDR3: TGTGCCAGCAGTAAGACAGGGGGCTGGACTGAAGCTTTCTTT. This gives the protein CASSKTGGWTEAFF.

This clonotype came up many times. V gene TRBV12-3 or TRBV12-4 combines with J gene TRBJ1-1, with 9 bases identical to TRBD1. With 7 bases clipped from V and 1 base from J, the junction kept 4 bases outside the gene matches. This CDR3 comprises 14 residues. The DNA of the CDR3 is TGTGCCAGCAACTGGGACAGGGAGAACACTGAAGCTTTCTTT. It translates to CASNWDRENTEAFF.